The text below deals with one T cell receptor (beta chain). The source of the sample is a study of memory CD4+ T cells and cytomegalovirus serostatus. Germline loops: CDR1 KGHSH, CDR2 LQKENI. V was pared by 5 bases and J by 0 bases, with 8 bases between. The CDR3 runs to 14 residues. Measured with immunoSEQ multiplex PCR; TCRdb has only the in-frame clones, and not every one. Here the sample spans more than 45,000 clones, 82% being singletons. Single viable CD3+CD4+CD8-CD45RO+ cells were sorted as the memory CD4+ T cells. The sequence derives from an adult in good health and CMV-seronegative. The chain links TRBV18 to TRBJ1-5; a weak D match, TRBD1 (5 bases). The sample taken for sequencing was memory CD4+ T cells from blood. The CDR3 region has the DNA TGTGCCAGCTCAGAGGGGAATAGCAATCAGCCCCAGCATTTT. Amino acid sequence: CASSEGNSNQPQHF.